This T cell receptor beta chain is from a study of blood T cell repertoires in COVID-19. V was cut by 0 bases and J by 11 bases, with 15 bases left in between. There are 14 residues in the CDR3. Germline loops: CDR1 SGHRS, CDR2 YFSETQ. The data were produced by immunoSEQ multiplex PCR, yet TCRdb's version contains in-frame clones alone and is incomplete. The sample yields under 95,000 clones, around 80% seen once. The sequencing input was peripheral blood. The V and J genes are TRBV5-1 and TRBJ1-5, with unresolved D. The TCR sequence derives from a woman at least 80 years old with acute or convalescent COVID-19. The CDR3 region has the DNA TGCGCCAGCAGCTTGGGCCACCCCAATTCGGCCCAGCATTTT. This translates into CASSLGHPNSAQHF.